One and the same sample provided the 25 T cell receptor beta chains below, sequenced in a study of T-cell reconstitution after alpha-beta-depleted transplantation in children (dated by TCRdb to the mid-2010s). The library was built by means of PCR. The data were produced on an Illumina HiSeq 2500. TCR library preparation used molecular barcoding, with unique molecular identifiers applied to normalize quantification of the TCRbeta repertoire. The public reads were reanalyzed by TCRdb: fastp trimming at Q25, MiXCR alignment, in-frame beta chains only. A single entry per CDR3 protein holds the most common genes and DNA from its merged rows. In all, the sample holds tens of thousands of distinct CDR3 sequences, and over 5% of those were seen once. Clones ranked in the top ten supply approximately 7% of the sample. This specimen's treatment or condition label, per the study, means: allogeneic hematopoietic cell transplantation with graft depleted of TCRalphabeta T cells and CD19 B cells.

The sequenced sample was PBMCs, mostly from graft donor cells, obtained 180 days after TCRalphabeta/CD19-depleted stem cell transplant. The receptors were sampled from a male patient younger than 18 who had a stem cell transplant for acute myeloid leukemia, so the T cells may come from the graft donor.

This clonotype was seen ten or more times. In nucleotides, the CDR3 is TGTGCCAGCAGTCAAATCCGGAGGGGGGGGAACACTGAAGCTTTCTTT. This codes for CASSQIRRGGNTEAFF. V and J are TRBV2 and TRBJ1-1, with D maybe TRBD1 (6 bases). This CDR3 has 16 residues. Germline V CDR1 and CDR2: SNHLY, FYNNEI. V was cut by 5 bases and J by 1 base, with 17 bases left in between.

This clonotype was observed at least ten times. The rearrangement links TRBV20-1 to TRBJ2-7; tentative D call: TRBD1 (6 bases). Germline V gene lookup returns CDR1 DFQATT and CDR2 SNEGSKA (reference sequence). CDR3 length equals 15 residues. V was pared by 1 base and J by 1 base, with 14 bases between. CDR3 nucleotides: TGCAGTGCTAGAGGTGGGCGGCAGGGGTCCTACGAGCAGTACTTC. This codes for CSARGGRQGSYEQYF.

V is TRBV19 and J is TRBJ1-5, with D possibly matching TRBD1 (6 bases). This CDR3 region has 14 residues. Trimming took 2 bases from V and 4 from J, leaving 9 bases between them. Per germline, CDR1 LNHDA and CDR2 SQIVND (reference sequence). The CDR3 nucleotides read TGTGCCAGTAGTATACTAGGACAGAATCAGCCCCAGCATTTT. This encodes CASSILGQNQPQHF.

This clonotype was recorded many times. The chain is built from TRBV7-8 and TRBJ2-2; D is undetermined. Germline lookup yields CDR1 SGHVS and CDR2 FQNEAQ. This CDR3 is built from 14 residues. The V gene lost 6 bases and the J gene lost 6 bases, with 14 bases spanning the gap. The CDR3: CASRRGRVPGELFF. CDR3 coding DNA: TGTGCCAGCAGGAGAGGCCGGGTACCCGGGGAGCTGTTTTTT.

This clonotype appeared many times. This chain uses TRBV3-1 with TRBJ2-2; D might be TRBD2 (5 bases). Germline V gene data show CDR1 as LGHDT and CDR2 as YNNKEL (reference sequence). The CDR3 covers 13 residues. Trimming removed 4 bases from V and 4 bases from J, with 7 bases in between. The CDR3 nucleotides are TGTGCCAGCAGCCCAACTAGCACCGGGGAGCTGTTTTTT. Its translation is CASSPTSTGELFF.

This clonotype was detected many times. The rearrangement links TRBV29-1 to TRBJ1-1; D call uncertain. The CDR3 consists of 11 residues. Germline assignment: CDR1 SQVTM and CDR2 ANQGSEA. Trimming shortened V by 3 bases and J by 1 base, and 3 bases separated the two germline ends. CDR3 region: CSVESNTEAFF. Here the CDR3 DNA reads TGCAGCGTTGAGTCGAACACTGAAGCTTTCTTT.

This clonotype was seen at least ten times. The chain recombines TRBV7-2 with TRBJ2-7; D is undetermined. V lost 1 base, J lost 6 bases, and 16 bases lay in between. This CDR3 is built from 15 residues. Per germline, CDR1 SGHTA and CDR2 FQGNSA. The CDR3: CASSLVAPQRGEQYF. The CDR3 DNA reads TGTGCCAGCAGCTTAGTGGCTCCCCAAAGAGGCGAGCAGTACTTC.

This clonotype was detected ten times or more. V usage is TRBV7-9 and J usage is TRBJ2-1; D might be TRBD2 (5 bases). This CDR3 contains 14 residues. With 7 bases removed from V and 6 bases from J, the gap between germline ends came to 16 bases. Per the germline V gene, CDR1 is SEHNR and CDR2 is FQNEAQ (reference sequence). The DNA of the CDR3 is TGTGCCAGCATTCTAGCCACGGGTGCCAATGAGCAGTTCTTC. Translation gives CASILATGANEQFF.

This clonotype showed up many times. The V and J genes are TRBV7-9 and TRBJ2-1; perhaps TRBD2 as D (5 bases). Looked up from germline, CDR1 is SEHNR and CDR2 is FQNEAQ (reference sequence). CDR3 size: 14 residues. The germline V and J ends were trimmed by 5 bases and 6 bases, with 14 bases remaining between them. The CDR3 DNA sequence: TGTGCCAGCAGCGTACGACTACTTTCCAATGAGCAGTTCTTC. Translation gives CASSVRLLSNEQFF.

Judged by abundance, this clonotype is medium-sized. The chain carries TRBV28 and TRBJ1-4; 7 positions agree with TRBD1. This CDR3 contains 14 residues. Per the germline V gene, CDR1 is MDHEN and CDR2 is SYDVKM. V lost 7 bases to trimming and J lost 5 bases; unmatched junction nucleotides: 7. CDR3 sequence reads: CASTRGTVNEKLFF. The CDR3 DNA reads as TGTGCCAGCACCCGGGGGACAGTCAATGAAAAACTGTTTTTT.

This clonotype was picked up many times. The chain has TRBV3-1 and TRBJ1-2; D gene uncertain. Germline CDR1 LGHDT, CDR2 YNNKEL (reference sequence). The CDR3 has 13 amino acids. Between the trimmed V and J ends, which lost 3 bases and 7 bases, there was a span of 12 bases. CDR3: CASSHWTEPGYTF. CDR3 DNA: TGTGCCAGCAGCCATTGGACGGAGCCTGGCTACACCTTC.

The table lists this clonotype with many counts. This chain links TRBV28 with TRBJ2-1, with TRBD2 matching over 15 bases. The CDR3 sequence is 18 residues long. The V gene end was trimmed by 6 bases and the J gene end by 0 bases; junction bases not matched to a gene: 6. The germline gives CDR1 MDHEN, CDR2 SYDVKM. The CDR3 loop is CASSRGLAGGSSYNEQFF. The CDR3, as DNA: TGTGCCAGCAGCCGTGGACTAGCGGGAGGGAGCTCCTACAATGAGCAGTTCTTC. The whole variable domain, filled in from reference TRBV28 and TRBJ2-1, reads DVKVTQSSRYLVKRTGEKVFLECVQDMDHENMFWYRQDPGLGLRLIYFSYDVKMKEKGDIPEGYSVSREKKERFSLILESASTNQTSMYLCASSRGLAGGSSYNEQFFGPGTRLTVL.

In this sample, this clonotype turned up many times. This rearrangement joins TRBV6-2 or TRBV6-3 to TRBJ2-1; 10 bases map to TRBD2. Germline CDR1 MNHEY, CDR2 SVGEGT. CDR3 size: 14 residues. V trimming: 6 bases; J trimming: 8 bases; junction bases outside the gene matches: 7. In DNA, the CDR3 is TGTGCCAGCAGGAAGGGACTAGCGTTCCATGAGCAGTTCTTC. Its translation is CASRKGLAFHEQFF.

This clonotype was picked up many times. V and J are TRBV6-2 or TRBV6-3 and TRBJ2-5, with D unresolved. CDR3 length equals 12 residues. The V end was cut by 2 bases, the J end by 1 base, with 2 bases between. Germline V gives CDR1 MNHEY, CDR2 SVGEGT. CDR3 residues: CASSYPQETQYF. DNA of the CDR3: TGTGCCAGCAGTTACCCCCAAGAGACCCAGTACTTC.

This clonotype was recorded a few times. The CDR3 loop reads CSVSSGRAQTQYF. The CDR3 nucleotides are TGCAGCGTTTCCAGCGGGAGGGCCCAAACCCAGTACTTC. J is TRBJ2-5 and V is TRBV29-1; 10 bases are shared with TRBD2. The CDR3 is made up of 13 amino acids. V dropped 5 bases and J dropped 8; count of bases not matched to a gene: 8. Germline V gene data show CDR1 as SQVTM and CDR2 as ANQGSEA.

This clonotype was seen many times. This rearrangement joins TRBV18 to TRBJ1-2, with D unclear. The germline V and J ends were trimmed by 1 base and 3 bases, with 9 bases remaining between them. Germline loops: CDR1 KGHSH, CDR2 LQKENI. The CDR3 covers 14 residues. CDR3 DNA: TGTGCCAGCTCACCACAGGCCGCCGACTATGGCTACACCTTC. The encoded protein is CASSPQAADYGYTF.

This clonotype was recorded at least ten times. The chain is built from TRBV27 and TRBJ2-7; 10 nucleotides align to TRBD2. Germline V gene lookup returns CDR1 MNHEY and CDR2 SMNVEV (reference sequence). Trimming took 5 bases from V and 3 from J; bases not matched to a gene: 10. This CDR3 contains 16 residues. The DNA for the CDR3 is TGTGCCAGCAGTCCGCTAAGGACTAGCGGTTACTACGAGCAGTACTTC. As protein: CASSPLRTSGYYEQYF.

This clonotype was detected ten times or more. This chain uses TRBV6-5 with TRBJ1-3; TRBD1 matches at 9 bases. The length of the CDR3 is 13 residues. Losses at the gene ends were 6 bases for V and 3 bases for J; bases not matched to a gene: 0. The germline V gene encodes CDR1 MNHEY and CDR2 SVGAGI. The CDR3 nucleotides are TGTGCCAGCAGGACAGGGGGTGGAAACACCATATATTTT. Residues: CASRTGGGNTIYF.

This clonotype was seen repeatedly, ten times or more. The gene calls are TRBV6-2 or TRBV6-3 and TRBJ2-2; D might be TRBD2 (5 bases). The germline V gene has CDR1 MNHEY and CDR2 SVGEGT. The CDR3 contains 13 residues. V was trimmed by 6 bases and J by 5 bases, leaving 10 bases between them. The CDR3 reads CASRPSGTGELFF. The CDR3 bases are TGTGCCAGCAGACCCTCGGGGACCGGGGAGCTGTTTTTT.

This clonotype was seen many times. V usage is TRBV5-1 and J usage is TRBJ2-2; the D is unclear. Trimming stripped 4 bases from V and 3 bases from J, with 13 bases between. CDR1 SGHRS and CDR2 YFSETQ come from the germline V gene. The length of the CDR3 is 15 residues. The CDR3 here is CASSQTEIHTGELFF. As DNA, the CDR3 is TGCGCCAGCAGCCAGACCGAGATACACACCGGGGAGCTGTTTTTT.

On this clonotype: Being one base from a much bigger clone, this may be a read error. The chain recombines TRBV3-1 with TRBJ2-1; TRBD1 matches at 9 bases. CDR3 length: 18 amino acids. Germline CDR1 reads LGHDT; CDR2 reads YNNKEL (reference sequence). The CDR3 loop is CACSSLVGTGSSYNEQFF. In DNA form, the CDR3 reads TGTGCCTGCAGCTCCCTCGTTGGGACAGGGAGCTCCTACAATGAGCAGTTCTTC.

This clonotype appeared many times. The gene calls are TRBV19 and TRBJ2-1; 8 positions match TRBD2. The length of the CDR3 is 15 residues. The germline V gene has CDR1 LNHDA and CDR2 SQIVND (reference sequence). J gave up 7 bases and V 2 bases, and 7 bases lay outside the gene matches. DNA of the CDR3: TGTGCCAGTAGTATATCGGGGGGGAACACGAATGAGCAGTTCTTC. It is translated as CASSISGGNTNEQFF.

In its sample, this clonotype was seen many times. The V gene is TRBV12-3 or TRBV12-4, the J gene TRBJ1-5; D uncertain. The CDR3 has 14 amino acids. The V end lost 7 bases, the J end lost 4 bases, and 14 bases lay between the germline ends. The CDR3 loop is CASNHSPKNQPQHF. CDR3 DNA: TGTGCCAGCAATCACTCCCCCAAGAATCAGCCCCAGCATTTT.

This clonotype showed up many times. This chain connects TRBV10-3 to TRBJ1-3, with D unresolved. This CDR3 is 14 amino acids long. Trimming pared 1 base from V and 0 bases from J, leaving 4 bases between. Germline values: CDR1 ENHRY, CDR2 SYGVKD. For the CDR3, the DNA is TGTGCCATCAGTGAGTACAGCTCTGGAAACACCATATATTTT. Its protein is CAISEYSSGNTIYF.

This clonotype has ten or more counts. This chain's CDR3 is CASSLQGAPNQPQHF. The DNA for the CDR3 is TGTGCCAGCAGTCTACAGGGGGCGCCCAATCAGCCCCAGCATTTT. This chain joins TRBV28 and TRBJ1-5; 9 nucleotides line up with TRBD1. The V gene's germline CDR1 is MDHEN and CDR2 SYDVKM. V shed 5 bases and J 3 bases; nucleotides not matched to a gene: 5. The CDR3 is made up of 15 amino acids.